These 11 T cell receptor beta chains originate from one sample sequenced in a study of cytomegalovirus exposure and HLA in healthy donors. The PCR ran on 60 Vbeta and 13 Jbeta primers. Measured with immunoSEQ multiplex PCR; TCRdb has only the in-frame clones, and not every one. The table lists 130,000 to 150,000 clones, 73% of them singletons. The sequenced sample consisted of PBMCs. The source is a woman aged 18-29 years in good health and CMV-seronegative.

This chain connects TRBV4-3 to TRBJ2-3; 7 nucleotides line up with TRBD1. V shed 0 bases and J 9 bases; nucleotides not matched to a gene: 15. The CDR3 sequence is 17 residues long. Germline CDR1 reads LGHNA; CDR2 reads YSLEER. The CDR3 nucleotides read TGCGCCAGCAGCCAAGAATTTAGGAGTGGACAGGCAAAGACGCAGTATTTT. Residues: CASSQEFRSGQAKTQYF.

The rearrangement links TRBV5-5 to TRBJ2-5; 7 bases fit TRBD1. Germline V lookup: CDR1 SGHKS, CDR2 YYEKEE (reference sequence). V lost 6 bases, J lost 1 base, and 9 bases stayed unmatched. This CDR3 region has 15 residues. The CDR3 loop is CASKLQGPIQETQYF. The CDR3 DNA follows: TGTGCCAGCAAGTTACAGGGGCCGATCCAAGAGACCCAGTACTTC.

This clone was seen once. The rearrangement joins TRBV5-1 to TRBJ1-1; 7 positions agree with TRBD1. With V trimmed by 5 bases and J by 2 bases, 6 bases remained unmatched. The CDR3 spans 14 residues. Germline V gives CDR1 SGHRS, CDR2 YFSETQ. CDR3 sequence: CASSQGGVNTEAFF. The CDR3 bases are TGCGCCAGCAGTCAGGGGGGCGTAAACACTGAAGCTTTCTTT.

The gene calls are TRBV27 and TRBJ2-5; D may be TRBD2 (5 bases). This CDR3 spans 14 amino acids. Looked up from germline, CDR1 is MNHEY and CDR2 is SMNVEV (reference sequence). V shed 4 bases and J shed 2 bases, with 11 bases lying between them. The CDR3 protein is CASSSLTGQETQYF. Here the CDR3 DNA reads TGTGCCAGCAGTTCGCTAACGGGGCAAGAGACCCAGTACTTC.

This chain joins TRBV28 and TRBJ1-2, with a weak D call TRBD1 (5 bases). The V end lost 5 bases, the J end lost 4 bases, and 17 bases lay between the germline ends. Germline V gives CDR1 MDHEN, CDR2 SYDVKM. The CDR3 consists of 15 residues. The CDR3 spells CASSNLRQTLYGYTF. The CDR3 nucleotides are TGTGCCAGCAGTAACTTGAGACAGACACTCTATGGCTACACCTTC.

The chain couples TRBV7-8 to TRBJ2-7; the match to TRBD2 covers 11 bases. Germline values: CDR1 SGHVS, CDR2 FQNEAQ. This CDR3 is 20 amino acids long. V lost 4 bases and J lost 0; bases outside the gene matches: 17. The CDR3 region is CASSSGASGGTNYASYEQYF. CDR3 in DNA: TGTGCCAGCAGCTCCGGTGCTAGCGGGGGGACTAATTACGCCTCCTACGAGCAGTACTTC.

CDR3 DNA: TGTGCCATCGGCCGGGAGAACACTGAAGCTTTCTTT. This gives the protein CAIGRENTEAFF. V and J are TRBV10-3 and TRBJ1-1; no definite D call. Germline CDR1 is ENHRY and CDR2 is SYGVKD. The CDR3 is made up of 12 amino acids. V was trimmed by 8 bases and J by 1 base, leaving 8 bases between them.

This clone was seen a single time. The chain joins TRBV29-1 to TRBJ2-4; TRBD1 might be the D (6 bases). The CDR3 consists of 16 residues. Germline CDR1 SQVTM, CDR2 ANQGSEA. V gave up 4 bases and J gave up 0 bases, with 16 bases separating them. The CDR3 region has the DNA TGCAGCGTTGTGGGAGTAACAGGGAGAGCCAAAAACATTCAGTACTTC. Translated: CSVVGVTGRAKNIQYF.

The gene calls are TRBV7-2 and TRBJ2-3; 9 bases line up with TRBD2. The CDR3 consists of 19 residues. CDR1 is SGHTA and CDR2 is FQGNSA in the germline V gene. V was clipped by 3 bases and J by 2 bases; unmatched bases: 15. As DNA, the CDR3 is TGTGCCAGCAGCTTGGGCGGGGGGGGCCGAACGGGGCACACAGATACGCAGTATTTT. Translation gives CASSLGGGGRTGHTDTQYF.

The genes are TRBV5-5 and TRBJ1-3; 7 bases agree with TRBD1. The CDR3 totals 15 residues. The germline gives CDR1 SGHKS, CDR2 YYEKEE (reference sequence). Trimming cost V 0 bases and J 2 bases; bases outside gene matches: 2. Written as DNA, the CDR3 is TGTGCCAGCAGCTTGGCAGGGGGAACTGGAAACACCATATATTTT. It encodes CASSLAGGTGNTIYF.

The genes are TRBV11-2 and TRBJ2-3; 11 bases match TRBD2. The trim removed 3 bases at V and 2 bases at J, leaving 4 bases unmatched. The length of the CDR3 is 16 residues. Germline V gives CDR1 SGHAT, CDR2 FQNNGV. The CDR3 protein is CASSFGTSGITDTQYF. Here the CDR3 DNA reads TGTGCCAGCAGCTTCGGGACTAGCGGTATCACAGATACGCAGTATTTT.